Listed below are T cell receptor beta chains from one sample, sequenced in a study of CD8+CD57+ T cells in acquired aplastic anemia. TCRdb redid the calling of the reads with MiXCR, one entry per CDR3 protein. The table records about 190,000 distinct CDR3 sequences, roughly 56% of them present only once. The specimen sequenced was sorted CD4+, CD8+, or CD8+CD57+ T cells (not recorded which) from PBMCs. The receptors originated from a human donor in good health, serving as a control. The CDR3 runs from the conserved cysteine through the conserved F or W. D genes are given only for firm matches. Size values are once, few and many counts, or a class for expanded clones, and some rows have none.

CDR3	DNA	D	V	J	size
CASSTSRTGGYTF	TGTGCCAGCAGCACAAGTCGAACCGGCGGCTACACCTTC	.	TRBV5-4	TRBJ1-2	.
CAISEPRTRGDTQYF	TGTGCCATCAGTGAGCCAAGAACCAGAGGAGATACGCAGTATTTT	.	TRBV10-3	TRBJ2-3	few
CASSLHGTGATTNYGYTF	TGTGCCAGCAGCCTCCATGGGACAGGAGCCACCACTAACTATGGCTACACCTTC	TRBD1	TRBV7-8	TRBJ1-2	.
CASSLSWDSPLHF	TGTGCCAGCAGCTTATCGTGGGATTCACCCCTCCACTTT	.	TRBV7-9	TRBJ1-6	.
CASSSGGRGAFF	TGTGCCAGCAGCTCTGGGGGGCGGGGAGCTTTCTTT	.	TRBV11-1	TRBJ1-1	.
CASSLGGLKTGGFQETQYF	TGTGCCAGCAGCTTAGGGGGTCTAAAGACAGGGGGCTTCCAAGAGACCCAGTACTTC	TRBD1	TRBV7-9	TRBJ2-5	many
CASSLTADYEQYF	TGTGCCAGCAGCTTAACGGCAGACTACGAGCAGTACTTC	.	TRBV3-1	TRBJ2-7	few
CATSDPGTNTDTQYF	TGTGCCACCAGTGACCCCGGGACTAACACAGATACGCAGTATTTT	TRBD2	TRBV24-1	TRBJ2-3	many
CSVEDRGGSSSYEQYF	TGCAGCGTTGAAGATCGGGGGGGTTCATCCTCCTACGAGCAGTACTTC	TRBD2	TRBV29-1	TRBJ2-7	.
CASSGTSGRDEQYF	TGTGCCAGCAGCGGCACTAGCGGGAGAGATGAGCAGTATTTT	TRBD2	TRBV9	TRBJ2-3	.
CASSELDRFRNEQYF	TGTGCCAGCAGTGAACTGGACAGGTTCAGGAACGAGCAGTACTTC	TRBD1	TRBV6-1	TRBJ2-7	many
CASRDAGVAGGNQPQHF	TGCGCCAGCAGGGACGCAGGGGTGGCGGGGGGCAATCAGCCCCAGCATTTT	.	TRBV10-2	TRBJ1-5	.